A single sample is the source of the 7 T cell receptor beta chains below, sequenced in a study of shared clonotypes between healthy human individuals. Naive CD8 cells, CD45RO-negative and positively selected for CCR7, excluded terminally differentiated effector memory CD45RA+ cells. Profiled with immunoSEQ multiplex PCR; TCRdb holds only in-frame clones, not every one. The data show approximately 810,000 clones, 80% to 95% seen once. The sample was naive CD8+ T cells sorted from blood. All receptors come from a man aged 30 to 39 in good health.

The V call is TRBV6-5, the J call TRBJ2-3; a weak D match, TRBD2 (5 bases). The CDR3 extends over 15 amino acids. Looked up from germline, CDR1 is MNHEY and CDR2 is SVGAGI. Deletions cut 7 bases from V and 0 bases from J, with 14 bases between. The CDR3, as DNA: TGTGCCAGCACCTCCCCCGGGGTCAGCACAGATACGCAGTATTTT. It encodes CASTSPGVSTDTQYF.

This sequence joins TRBV2 and TRBJ2-7; 7 bases map to TRBD2. The CDR3 has 13 residues. The ends lost 7 bases at V and 5 bases at J; junction bases unmatched: 8. The germline gives CDR1 SNHLY, CDR2 FYNNEI. The CDR3 coding sequence is TGTGCCAGCATTGGGCTAGCGGCCCACGAGCAGTACTTC. Translation gives CASIGLAAHEQYF.

The V gene is TRBV7-3, the J gene TRBJ2-2; no clear D gene. In germline, CDR1 is SGHTA, CDR2 FQGTGA. V was cut by 2 bases and J by 1 base, with 8 bases left in between. CDR3 length: 15 residues. The chain's CDR3 is CASSLRVMNTGELFF. The CDR3 nucleotides are TGTGCCAGCAGCTTACGAGTGATGAACACCGGGGAGCTGTTTTTT. Supplemented by reference TRBV7-3 and TRBJ2-2, the full variable domain reads GAGVSQTPSNKVTEKGKYVELRCDPISGHTALYWYRQSLGQGPEFLIYFQGTGAADDSGLPNDRFFAVRPEGSVSTLKIQRTERGDSAVYLCASSLRVMNTGELFFGEGSRLTVL.

The chain employs TRBV2 and TRBJ1-4; the D gene is possibly TRBD1 (5 bases). V was pared by 3 bases and J by 3 bases, with 11 bases between. Germline values: CDR1 SNHLY, CDR2 FYNNEI. CDR3 length equals 15 residues. CDR3 nucleotides: TGTGCCAGCAGTGACGGGGGGTTGGCTAATGAAAAACTGTTTTTT. This encodes CASSDGGLANEKLFF.

The CDR3 DNA follows: TGCGCCAGCAAATCGGGACAGGGAGCAGAGACCCAGTACTTC. Protein sequence: CASKSGQGAETQYF. The chain joins TRBV10-2 to TRBJ2-5; 9 bases agree with TRBD1. Germline V gene lookup returns CDR1 WSHSY and CDR2 SAAADI. Germline trimming cut 7 bases from V and 4 bases from J; bases unmatched to any gene: 7. CDR3 size: 14 residues.

The chain joins TRBV2 to TRBJ2-6; D gene uncertain. V was cut by 3 bases and J by 1 base, with 13 bases left in between. CDR1 is SNHLY and CDR2 is FYNNEI in the germline V gene. The CDR3 has 17 amino acids. DNA of the CDR3: TGTGCCAGCAGTGAGAGCTTCAGAGGATCTGGGGCCAACGTCCTGACTTTC. Translation gives CASSESFRGSGANVLTF.

Worth noting for this clone: In the same sample, other DNA sequences code for this CDR3. This chain connects TRBV9 to TRBJ2-3; D call uncertain. Trimming shortened V by 4 bases and J by 1 base, and 7 bases separated the two germline ends. Per the germline V gene, CDR1 is SGDLS and CDR2 is YYNGEE. The CDR3 loop spans 13 amino acids. The CDR3 bases are TGTGCCAGCAGCCCGGATGGCACAGATACGCAGTATTTT. Translating it yields CASSPDGTDTQYF.